These 26 T cell receptor beta chains were all obtained from the same sample, sequenced in a study of blood T cell repertoires in COVID-19. Using immunoSEQ multiplex PCR, the repertoire was profiled, and TCRdb retains in-frame clones only, with some absent. The sample carries approximately 190,000 clones, 75% to 90% recorded once. Input material: peripheral blood. These receptor sequences come from a woman in her forties with acute or convalescent COVID-19.

The V and J genes are TRBV6-5 and TRBJ1-1; 7 nucleotides agree with TRBD1. This CDR3 region has 15 residues. Germline V gene data show CDR1 as MNHEY and CDR2 as SVGAGI. The trim removed 6 bases at V and 0 bases at J, leaving 7 bases unmatched. CDR3 residues: CASSRDSLLNTEAFF. CDR3 bases: TGTGCCAGCAGCCGGGACAGCCTTTTGAACACTGAAGCTTTCTTT.

This clone was observed once. The rearrangement links TRBV7-2 to TRBJ2-7; the D gene is possibly TRBD2 (5 bases). Trimming removed 5 bases at V and 3 bases at J, with 8 bases between. Germline V gene data show CDR1 as SGHTA and CDR2 as FQGNSA. This CDR3 has 12 amino acids. The CDR3 protein is CASSLTSYEQYF. The CDR3 DNA reads as TGTGCCAGCAGCCTTACTAGCTACGAGCAGTACTTC.

This chain links TRBV29-1 with TRBJ1-1, with D possibly being TRBD1 (6 bases). V gave up 3 bases and J gave up 3 bases, with 14 bases separating them. Germline assignment: CDR1 SQVTM and CDR2 ANQGSEA. The CDR3 sequence is 14 residues long. In nucleotides, the CDR3 is TGCAGCGTTGACAGGGGCGGAAGGTACACTGAAGCTTTCTTT. Amino acid sequence: CSVDRGGRYTEAFF.

The CDR3, as DNA: TGTGCCAGCAGTTTTGGAGACAGGTCCTATGGCTACACCTTC. This translates into CASSFGDRSYGYTF. This chain uses TRBV28 with TRBJ1-2; D is possibly TRBD1 (6 bases). The CDR3 contains 14 residues. Trimming removed 3 bases at V and 4 bases at J, with 12 bases between. The germline V gene has CDR1 MDHEN and CDR2 SYDVKM.

The V and J genes are TRBV9 and TRBJ1-2; D perhaps matches TRBD1 (5 bases). Germline lookup yields CDR1 SGDLS and CDR2 YYNGEE. Trimming pared 4 bases from V and 8 bases from J, leaving 18 bases between. This CDR3 has 14 amino acids. The CDR3 DNA reads TGTGCCAGCAGCTGGGATCTCTCCGGGGGGGGCTACACCTTC. Encoded protein: CASSWDLSGGGYTF.

The J gene is TRBJ2-7, the V gene TRBV7-3; TRBD1 aligns across 9 bases. This CDR3 has 16 residues. Germline V gives CDR1 SGHTA, CDR2 FQGTGA. J gave up 6 bases and V 5 bases, and 14 bases lay outside the gene matches. CDR3 loop: CASSPLPGQGPREQYF. CDR3 bases: TGTGCCAGCAGCCCACTTCCGGGACAGGGTCCTCGCGAGCAGTACTTC.

The chain couples TRBV7-9 to TRBJ2-7; 10 bases align to TRBD2. Trimming at V came to 5 bases and at J to 7 bases, leaving 2 bases not matched to a gene. Germline loops: CDR1 SEHNR, CDR2 FQNEAQ (reference sequence). The CDR3 has 12 amino acids. The CDR3 DNA sequence: TGTGCCAGCAGCACGGGACTAGCGGAGCAGTACTTC. It codes for CASSTGLAEQYF.

This rearrangement joins TRBV5-1 to TRBJ1-4; 7 nucleotides align to TRBD1. V lost 4 bases and J lost 5; bases outside the gene matches: 5. CDR1 and CDR2 from the germline V gene are SGHRS and YFSETQ. This CDR3 has 14 residues. The CDR3 DNA sequence: TGCGCCAGCAGCCCACTGACAGGGAATGAAAAACTGTTTTTT. As protein: CASSPLTGNEKLFF.

V is TRBV20-1 and J is TRBJ2-5, with D maybe TRBD2 (6 bases). From germline, CDR1 is DFQATT and CDR2 SNEGSKA (reference sequence). There are 11 residues in the CDR3. The ends were cut back, 6 bases at V and 5 bases at J, with 10 bases in the middle. Written as DNA, the CDR3 is TGCAGTGCGGCGGGAATGGAGACCCAGTACTTC. This translates into CSAAGMETQYF.

J is TRBJ1-2 and V is TRBV19; D is perhaps TRBD1 (6 bases). The CDR3 contains 16 residues. Trimming removed 3 bases at V and 0 bases at J, with 14 bases between. Germline CDR1 reads LNHDA; CDR2 reads SQIVND (reference sequence). DNA of the CDR3: TGTGCCAGTAGTATGCTGCCGGGACAAGCTAACTATGGCTACACCTTC. Amino acid sequence: CASSMLPGQANYGYTF.

This clone was recorded a few times. The chain employs TRBV28 and TRBJ1-2, with 9 positions matching TRBD1. Losses at the gene ends were 5 bases for V and 5 bases for J; bases not matched to a gene: 12. The germline V gene has CDR1 MDHEN and CDR2 SYDVKM. This CDR3 has 16 residues. The CDR3 sequence is CASSLSPGQGPYGYTF. CDR3 DNA: TGTGCCAGCAGTCTATCCCCGGGACAGGGCCCTTATGGCTACACCTTC.

The chain employs TRBV3-1 (or the pseudogene TRBV3-2) and TRBJ2-5, with D perhaps matching TRBD2 (7 bases). The CDR3 covers 16 residues. With 0 bases removed from V and 4 bases from J, the gap between germline ends came to 15 bases. Germline CDR1 and CDR2: LGHDT and YNNKEL (reference sequence). CDR3 in amino acids: CASSQEGEGGSETQYF. The CDR3 nucleotides are TGTGCCAGCAGCCAAGAGGGCGAGGGGGGGTCAGAGACCCAGTACTTC.

The V gene is TRBV30, the J gene TRBJ1-6; D not resolved. Between the trimmed V and J ends, which lost 0 bases and 9 bases, there was a span of 12 bases. The CDR3 loop spans 14 amino acids. Germline CDR1 GTSNPN, CDR2 SVGIG (reference sequence). CDR3 sequence: CAWSVPGKSSPLHF. DNA of the CDR3: TGTGCCTGGAGTGTACCAGGAAAAAGTTCACCCCTCCACTTT.

This clone was seen more than once but under ten times. CDR3 sequence reads: CASSHGQYEKLFF. DNA of the CDR3: TGCGCCAGCAGCCACGGACAGTATGAAAAACTGTTTTTT. The genes are TRBV4-1 and TRBJ1-4; D perhaps matches TRBD1 (6 bases). The CDR3 is 13 amino acids. Germline V CDR1 and CDR2: MGHRA, YSYEKL. V lost 3 bases and J 6 bases, leaving 8 bases between the germline ends.

The chain carries TRBV28 and TRBJ1-5; D is unclear. V was pared by 6 bases and J by 2 bases, with 8 bases between. Per germline, CDR1 MDHEN and CDR2 SYDVKM. There are 13 residues in the CDR3. Written as DNA, the CDR3 is TGTGCCAGCAGGGCGGGAGGCAATCAGCCCCAGCATTTT. It is translated as CASRAGGNQPQHF.

The V gene is TRBV28, the J gene TRBJ2-2, with D perhaps matching TRBD1 (6 bases). The CDR3 is 15 amino acids. Germline-derived CDR1 and CDR2 are MDHEN and SYDVKM. The V end was cut by 4 bases, the J end by 5 bases, with 14 bases between. In DNA, the CDR3 is TGTGCCAGCAGTTGGGGGCCAAGTGTTACCGGGGAGCTGTTTTTT. The encoded protein is CASSWGPSVTGELFF.

This clone was counted once. The CDR3 DNA reads as TGTGCCACCAAAAGAGCGGGGGGGCCCGGAAACACCATATATTTT. Translating gives CATKRAGGPGNTIYF. The chain is built from TRBV5-4 and TRBJ1-3; maybe TRBD1 (6 bases). Germline CDR1 is SGHNT and CDR2 is YYREEE (reference sequence). This CDR3 is built from 15 residues. Trimming took 9 bases from V and 4 from J, leaving 20 bases between them.

This chain connects TRBV30 to TRBJ2-1; D gene uncertain. Trimming removed 4 bases from V and 7 bases from J, with 20 bases in between. Germline V gives CDR1 GTSNPN, CDR2 SVGIG (reference sequence). The CDR3 has 15 amino acids. CDR3 sequence: CAWNPLAFRSNEQFF. The DNA for the CDR3 is TGTGCCTGGAACCCCCTTGCCTTCCGGAGTAATGAGCAGTTCTTC.

This clone was counted once. V is TRBV27 and J is TRBJ2-1, with TRBD1 matching over 8 bases. The J segment lost 7 bases and the V segment lost 5 bases, leaving 4 bases of the junction unmatched. The CDR3 length is 13 residues. Germline CDR1 is MNHEY and CDR2 is SMNVEV (reference sequence). This chain's CDR3 is CASSRTGSNEQFF. DNA of the CDR3: TGTGCCAGCAGTAGGACAGGGAGTAATGAGCAGTTCTTC.

The chain employs TRBV5-1 and TRBJ2-3; TRBD1 might be the D (5 bases). Germline V gene data show CDR1 as SGHRS and CDR2 as YFSETQ. CDR3 length equals 15 residues. V gave up 9 bases and J gave up 0 bases, with 17 bases separating them. This CDR3 reads CATARQTSSTDTQYF. CDR3 sequence (DNA): TGCGCCACCGCCCGACAGACTTCTAGCACAGATACGCAGTATTTT.

The V and J genes are TRBV5-1 and TRBJ2-7; a possible D gene is TRBD1 (5 bases). Germline CDR1 is SGHRS and CDR2 is YFSETQ. Trimming removed 3 bases from V and 13 bases from J, with 17 bases in between. CDR3 size: 12 residues. The CDR3 nucleotides are TGCGCCAGCAGCTCCGACACAGGTATTAACTACTTC. Its protein is CASSSDTGINYF.

V is TRBV11-2 and J is TRBJ2-7, with TRBD2 identical over 11 bases. Unmatched junction bases numbered 3, after V lost 1 base and J lost 7 bases. CDR3 length equals 14 residues. CDR1 SGHAT and CDR2 FQNNGV come from the germline V gene. The CDR3 DNA reads as TGTGCCAGCAGCTTAGCGCTAGCGGGAGGTGAGCAGTACTTC. Amino acid sequence: CASSLALAGGEQYF. Based on the CDR3 plus reference TRBV11-2 and TRBJ2-7, the full variable domain is EAGVAQSPRYKIIEKRQSVAFWCNPISGHATLYWYQQILGQGPKLLIQFQNNGVVDDSQLPKDRFSAERLKGVDSTLKIQPAKLEDSAVYLCASSLALAGGEQYFGPGTRLTVT.

This clone was counted once. The chain joins TRBV18 to TRBJ2-1; a weak D match, TRBD2 (5 bases). CDR1 KGHSH and CDR2 LQKENI come from the germline V gene. This CDR3 has 16 residues. Trimming removed 5 bases at V and 0 bases at J, with 14 bases between. The CDR3 loop reads CASSSLGDGSYNEQFF. CDR3 nucleotide sequence: TGTGCCAGCTCATCCCTGGGAGACGGCTCCTACAATGAGCAGTTCTTC.

The chain has TRBV6-6 and TRBJ1-1; no definite D call. With 7 bases removed from V and 0 bases from J, the gap between germline ends came to 9 bases. The CDR3 covers 13 residues. Germline-derived CDR1 and CDR2 are MNHNY and SVGAGI (reference sequence). CDR3 in DNA: TGTGCCAGCAACAGCCTCATGAACACTGAAGCTTTCTTT. It specifies CASNSLMNTEAFF.

CDR3 in amino acids: CSASGLAGGETQYF. The CDR3 nucleotides are TGCAGTGCTAGTGGTCTAGCGGGAGGGGAGACCCAGTACTTC. This rearrangement joins TRBV20-1 to TRBJ2-5; 12 nucleotides agree with TRBD2. V lost 3 bases, J lost 5 bases, and 4 bases stayed unmatched. Germline-derived CDR1 and CDR2 are DFQATT and SNEGSKA (reference sequence). The CDR3 length is 14 residues.

This clone has only one observation. The chain carries TRBV5-4 and TRBJ2-3; D is possibly TRBD2 (6 bases). Germline V gene sequence: CDR1 SGHNT, CDR2 YYREEE (reference sequence). V was shortened by 0 bases and J by 4 bases, with 9 bases between the two germline ends. The CDR3 has 14 residues. The CDR3 region has the DNA TGTGCCAGCAGCTTGGAACTAGCTGCAGATACGCAGTATTTT. Protein sequence: CASSLELAADTQYF.